This T cell receptor beta chain appears in the sequencing data of a study of blood T cells in healthy people across ages. The study's findings and limits: Diversity figures derived from one million T cells were judged to underestimate the true value.

The second PCR ran about 7 to 12 cycles with a sample-barcoded 5' primer and J-beta primers. All samples gave at least 3 million CDR3-containing paired-end reads. TCRdb called the 5' RACE reads again in MiXCR, with one record for every CDR3 protein. The sample records 1.5 million to 2 million distinct CDR3 sequences, about 28% being singletons. The germline gives CDR1 SGHVS, CDR2 FQNEAQ. V was trimmed by 6 bases and J by 4 bases, leaving 24 bases between them. The CDR3 consists of 17 residues. Isolating PBMCs gave at least 7 million of these cells per sample. Details on this clonotype: The antigen remains unidentified.

The TCR comes from a woman aged 30 to 39 in good health. This chain joins TRBV7-8 and TRBJ2-5; D is perhaps TRBD1 (7 bases). The material sequenced was blood. The CDR3 sequence is CASSFRGIRGVRETQYF. The CDR3 DNA reads as TGTGCCAGCAGTTTTAGAGGCATCAGGGGGGTTAGAGAGACCCAGTACTTC.